This is a list of T cell receptor beta chains from one sample in a study of shared clonotypes between healthy human individuals. Only in-frame clones appear in the TCRdb table, and some are missing; sequencing was by immunoSEQ multiplex PCR. The repertoire consists of under 850,000 clones, with over 90% occurring once and the leading ten covering around 24%. The sequenced sample was naive CD8+ T cells sorted from blood. The source is a man aged 25 to 40 in good health. The CDR3 runs from the conserved cysteine through the conserved F or W. Size is omitted from some rows. Given values are once, few, many or a class for expanded clones.

size	V	J	CDR3
-	TRBV6-6	TRBJ2-7	CAIRQYGGEQYF
-	TRBV30	TRBJ1-5	CAWSVSGGRQPQHF
-	TRBV7-6	TRBJ2-3	CASSPVAGLSDTQYF
-	TRBV27	TRBJ2-1	CASSLGGSGYNEQFF
-	TRBV7-6	TRBJ1-2	CASSSYPGVSYYGYTF
-	TRBV7-8	TRBJ1-1	CASSPSSGQWNTEAFF
-	TRBV7-8	TRBJ2-1	CASSPQISGRAGEQFF
-	TRBV6-5	TRBJ2-1	CASSQGAGYNEQFF
-	TRBV28	TRBJ2-1	CASSLSLASSYNEQFF
-	TRBV7-2	TRBJ2-3	CASSLEGRFTDTQYF
-	TRBV2	TRBJ2-1	CASRTGTSGYNEQFF
-	TRBV7-6	TRBJ1-1	CASSLTGNTEAFF
-	TRBV7-2	TRBJ2-7	CASSGLLVSRNYEQYF
-	TRBV5-6	TRBJ2-7	CASSFGHPGEQYF
-	TRBV15	TRBJ2-7	CATSRDGGNYEQYF
-	TRBV9	TRBJ2-1	CASSNYERAGELNEQFF
-	TRBV5-1	TRBJ1-1	CASPPGRGDWNTEAFF
-	TRBV4-3	TRBJ2-7	CASSQDRGVYEQYF
-	TRBV30	TRBJ2-1	CAWSVGQGVNEQFF
once	TRBV7-9	TRBJ2-5	CASSPQGRETQYF
-	TRBV6-6	TRBJ2-1	CASSLAGTYNEQFF
-	TRBV2	TRBJ2-7	CASSDGGIRSYEQYF
-	TRBV4-1	TRBJ2-5	CASSKARDPKETQYF